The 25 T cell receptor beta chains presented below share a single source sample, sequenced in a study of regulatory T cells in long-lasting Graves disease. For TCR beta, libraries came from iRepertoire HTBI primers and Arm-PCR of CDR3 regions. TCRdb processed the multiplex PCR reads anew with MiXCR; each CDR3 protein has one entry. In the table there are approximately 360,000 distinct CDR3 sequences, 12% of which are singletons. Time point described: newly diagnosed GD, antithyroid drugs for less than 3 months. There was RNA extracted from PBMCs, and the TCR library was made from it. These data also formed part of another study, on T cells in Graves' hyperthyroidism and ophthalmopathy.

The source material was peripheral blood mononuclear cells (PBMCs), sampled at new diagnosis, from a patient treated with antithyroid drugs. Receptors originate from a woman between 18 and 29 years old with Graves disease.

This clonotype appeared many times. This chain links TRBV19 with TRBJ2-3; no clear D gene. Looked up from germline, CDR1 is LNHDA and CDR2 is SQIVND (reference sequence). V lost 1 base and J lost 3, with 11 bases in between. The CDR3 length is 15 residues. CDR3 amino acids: CASSIVSVSTDTQYF. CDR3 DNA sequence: TGTGCCAGTAGTATAGTCTCAGTGTCAACAGATACGCAGTATTTT.

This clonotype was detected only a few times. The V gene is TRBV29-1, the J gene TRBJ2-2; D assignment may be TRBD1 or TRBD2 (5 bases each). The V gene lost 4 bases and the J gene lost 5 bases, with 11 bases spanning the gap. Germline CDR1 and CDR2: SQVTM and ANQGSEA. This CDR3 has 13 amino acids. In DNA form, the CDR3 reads TGCAGCGTTGTGGGGACGAGGACCGGGGAGCTGTTTTTT. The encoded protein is CSVVGTRTGELFF.

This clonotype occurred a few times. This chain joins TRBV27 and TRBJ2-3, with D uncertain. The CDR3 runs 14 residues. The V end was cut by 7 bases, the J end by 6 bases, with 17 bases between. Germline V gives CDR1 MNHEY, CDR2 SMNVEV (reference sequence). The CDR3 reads CASTGSAILDTQYF. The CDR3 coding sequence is TGTGCCAGCACTGGGTCGGCCATTTTGGATACGCAGTATTTT.

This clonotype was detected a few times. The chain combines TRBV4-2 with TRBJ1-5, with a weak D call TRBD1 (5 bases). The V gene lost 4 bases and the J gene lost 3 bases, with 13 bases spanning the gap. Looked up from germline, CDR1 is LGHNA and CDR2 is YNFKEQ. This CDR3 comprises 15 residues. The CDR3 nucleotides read TGTGCCAGCAGCCTTTTTAAGGGACCCAATCAGCCCCAGCATTTT. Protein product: CASSLFKGPNQPQHF.

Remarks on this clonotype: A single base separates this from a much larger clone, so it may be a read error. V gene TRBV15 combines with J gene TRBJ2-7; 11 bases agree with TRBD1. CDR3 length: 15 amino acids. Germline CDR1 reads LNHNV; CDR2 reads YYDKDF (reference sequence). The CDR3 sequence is CVTSAGTGGSYEQYF. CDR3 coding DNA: TGTGTCACCAGCGCCGGGACAGGGGGCTCCTACGAGCAGTACTTC.

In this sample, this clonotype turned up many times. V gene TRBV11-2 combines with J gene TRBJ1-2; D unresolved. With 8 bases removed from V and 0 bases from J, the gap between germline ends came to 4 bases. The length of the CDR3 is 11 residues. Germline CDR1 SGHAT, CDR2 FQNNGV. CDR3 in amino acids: CASSANYGYTF. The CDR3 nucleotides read TGTGCCAGCTCCGCTAACTATGGCTACACCTTC.

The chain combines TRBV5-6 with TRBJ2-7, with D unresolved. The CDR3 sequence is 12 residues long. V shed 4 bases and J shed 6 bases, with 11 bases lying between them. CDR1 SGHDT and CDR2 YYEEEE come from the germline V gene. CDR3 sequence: CASSLRWGEQYF. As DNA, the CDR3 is TGTGCCAGCAGCCTACGTTGGGGCGAGCAGTACTTC.

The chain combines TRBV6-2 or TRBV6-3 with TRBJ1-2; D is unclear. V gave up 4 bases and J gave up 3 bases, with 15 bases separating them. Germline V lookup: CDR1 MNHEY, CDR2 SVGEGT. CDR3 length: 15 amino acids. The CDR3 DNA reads TGTGCCAGCAGTTCCCCGGGCCGGACGGACTATGGCTACACCTTC. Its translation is CASSSPGRTDYGYTF.

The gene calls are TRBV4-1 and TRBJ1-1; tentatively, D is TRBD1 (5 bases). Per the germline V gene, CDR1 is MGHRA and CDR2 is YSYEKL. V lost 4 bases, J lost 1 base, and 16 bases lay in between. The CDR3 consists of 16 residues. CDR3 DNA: TGCGCCAGCAGCCGTCCGGACAACCTTCGGAACACTGAAGCTTTCTTT. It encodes CASSRPDNLRNTEAFF.

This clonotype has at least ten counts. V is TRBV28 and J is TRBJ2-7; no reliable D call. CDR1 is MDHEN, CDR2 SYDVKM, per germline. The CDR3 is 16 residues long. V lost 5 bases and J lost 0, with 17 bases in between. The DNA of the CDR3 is TGTGCCAGCAGTCCCCCCCTGGGGATACGCTCCTACGAGCAGTACTTC. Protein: CASSPPLGIRSYEQYF.

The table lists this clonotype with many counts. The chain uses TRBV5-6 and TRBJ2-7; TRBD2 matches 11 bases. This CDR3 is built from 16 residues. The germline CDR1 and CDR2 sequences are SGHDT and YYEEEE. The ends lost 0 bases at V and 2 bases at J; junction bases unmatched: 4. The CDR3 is CASSLGSGLAAYEQYF. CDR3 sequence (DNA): TGTGCCAGCAGCTTGGGGTCGGGACTAGCGGCCTACGAGCAGTACTTC.

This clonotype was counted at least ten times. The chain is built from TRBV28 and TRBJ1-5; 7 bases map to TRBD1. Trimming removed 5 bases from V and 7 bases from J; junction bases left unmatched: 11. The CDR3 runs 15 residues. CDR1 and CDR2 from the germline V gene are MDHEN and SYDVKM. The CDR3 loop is CASSPQPGGWQPQHF. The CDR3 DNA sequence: TGTGCCAGCAGTCCTCAACCAGGGGGGTGGCAGCCCCAGCATTTT.

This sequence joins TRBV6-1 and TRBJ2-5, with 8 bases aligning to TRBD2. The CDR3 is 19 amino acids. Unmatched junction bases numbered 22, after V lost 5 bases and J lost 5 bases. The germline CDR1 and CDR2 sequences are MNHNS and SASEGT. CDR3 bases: TGTGCCAGCAGTCGCCGGGGGGGGCCAGGGCGGTCCCCGGAGGAGACCCAGTACTTC. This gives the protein CASSRRGGPGRSPEETQYF.

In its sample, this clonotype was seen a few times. The CDR3 reads CASSYRGQISGNTIYF. CDR3 DNA sequence: TGTGCCAGCAGTTACCGCGGACAAATCTCTGGAAACACCATATATTTT. This chain connects TRBV6-5 to TRBJ1-3, with D perhaps matching TRBD1 (5 bases). This CDR3 spans 16 amino acids. Germline CDR1 MNHEY, CDR2 SVGAGI. V dropped 2 bases and J dropped 0 bases, with 11 bases sitting between them.

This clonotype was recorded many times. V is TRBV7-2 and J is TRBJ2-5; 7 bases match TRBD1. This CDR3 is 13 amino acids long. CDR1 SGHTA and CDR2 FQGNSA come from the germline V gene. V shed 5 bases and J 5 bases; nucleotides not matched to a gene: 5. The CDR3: CASSPGQMETQYF. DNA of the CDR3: TGTGCCAGCAGCCCGGGACAGATGGAGACCCAGTACTTC.

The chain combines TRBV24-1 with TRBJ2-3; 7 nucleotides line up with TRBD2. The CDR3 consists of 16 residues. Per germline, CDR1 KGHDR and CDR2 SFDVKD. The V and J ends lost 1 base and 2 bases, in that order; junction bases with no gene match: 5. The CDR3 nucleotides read TGTGCCACCAGTGATTTTGCGGGAGCCGTCACAGATACGCAGTATTTT. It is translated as CATSDFAGAVTDTQYF.

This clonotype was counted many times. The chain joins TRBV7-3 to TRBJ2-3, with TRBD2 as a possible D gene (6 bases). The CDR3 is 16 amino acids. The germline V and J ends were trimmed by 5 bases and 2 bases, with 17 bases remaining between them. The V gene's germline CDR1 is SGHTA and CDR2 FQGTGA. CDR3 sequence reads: CASSPNRGGTTDTQYF. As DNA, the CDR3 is TGTGCCAGCAGCCCCAACCGGGGCGGGACCACAGATACGCAGTATTTT.

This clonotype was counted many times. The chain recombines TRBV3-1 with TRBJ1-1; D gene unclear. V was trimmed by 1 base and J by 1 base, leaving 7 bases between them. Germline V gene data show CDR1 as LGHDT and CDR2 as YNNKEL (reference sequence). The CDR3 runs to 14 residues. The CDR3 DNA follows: TGTGCCAGCAGCCAAGCAACCAGGAACACTGAAGCTTTCTTT. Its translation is CASSQATRNTEAFF.

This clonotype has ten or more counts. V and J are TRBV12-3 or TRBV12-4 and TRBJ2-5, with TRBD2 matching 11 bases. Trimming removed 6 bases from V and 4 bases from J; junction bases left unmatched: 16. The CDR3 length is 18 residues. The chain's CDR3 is CASRIAGGPVNFRETQYF. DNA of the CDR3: TGTGCCAGCAGGATAGCGGGAGGGCCGGTTAACTTTCGAGAGACCCAGTACTTC.

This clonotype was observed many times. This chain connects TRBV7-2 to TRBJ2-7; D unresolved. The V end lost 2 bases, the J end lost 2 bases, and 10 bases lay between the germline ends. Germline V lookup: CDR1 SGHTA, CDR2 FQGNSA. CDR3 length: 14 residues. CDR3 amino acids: CASSLSKETYEQYF. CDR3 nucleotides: TGTGCCAGCAGCTTAAGTAAGGAAACCTACGAGCAGTACTTC.

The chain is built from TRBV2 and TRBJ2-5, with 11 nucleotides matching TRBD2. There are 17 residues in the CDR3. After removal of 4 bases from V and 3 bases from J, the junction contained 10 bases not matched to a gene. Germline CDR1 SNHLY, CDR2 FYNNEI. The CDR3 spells CASSGETSGGYEETQYF. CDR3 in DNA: TGTGCCAGCAGTGGCGAAACTAGCGGGGGCTACGAAGAGACCCAGTACTTC.

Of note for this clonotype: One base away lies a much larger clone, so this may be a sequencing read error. CDR3 nucleotide sequence: TGTGCCGGCAGTTACTCGGACAGGCCATACGGACGAGTCAACGTCTTGAACACTGAAGCTTTCTTT. Translating it yields CAGSYSDRPYGRVNVLNTEAFF. This sequence joins TRBV6-6 and TRBJ1-1; TRBD1 matches at 7 bases. CDR3 length equals 22 residues. The germline gives CDR1 MNHNY, CDR2 SVGAGI (reference sequence).

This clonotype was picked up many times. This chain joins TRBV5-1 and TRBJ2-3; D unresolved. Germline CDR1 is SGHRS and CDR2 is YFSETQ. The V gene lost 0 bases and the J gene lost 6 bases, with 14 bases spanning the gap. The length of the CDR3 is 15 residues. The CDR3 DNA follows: TGCGCCAGCAGCTTGGATGGTCAATCGAGGGATACGCAGTATTTT. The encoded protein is CASSLDGQSRDTQYF.

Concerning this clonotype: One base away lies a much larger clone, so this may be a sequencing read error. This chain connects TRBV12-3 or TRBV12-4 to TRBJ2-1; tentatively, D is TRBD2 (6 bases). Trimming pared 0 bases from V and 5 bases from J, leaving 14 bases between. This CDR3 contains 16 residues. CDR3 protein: CASSLARYRRDNEQFF. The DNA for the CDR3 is TGTGCCAGCAGTTTAGCGAGGTACAGGAGGGACAATGAGCAGTTCTTC.

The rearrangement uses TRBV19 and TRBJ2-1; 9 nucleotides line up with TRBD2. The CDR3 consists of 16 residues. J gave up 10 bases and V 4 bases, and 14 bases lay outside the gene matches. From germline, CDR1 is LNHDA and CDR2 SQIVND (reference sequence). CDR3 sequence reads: CASSNHLAGANYEQFF. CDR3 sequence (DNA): TGTGCCAGTAGTAACCATTTAGCGGGAGCTAACTACGAGCAGTTCTTC.